The rows below give T cell receptor beta chains drawn from one sample of a study of cytomegalovirus exposure and HLA in healthy donors. Generated by immunoSEQ multiplex PCR, the TCRdb table keeps only in-frame clones and is missing some. The sample lists around 150,000 clones; around four fifths were seen once. The source material was PBMCs. Source of these receptors: a woman in her twenties or thirties in good health and CMV-seronegative. CDR3s include the opening cysteine and the closing phenylalanine or tryptophan. Each record gives: J gene, V gene, clone size, D gene, CDR3 DNA, CDR3 protein. The D gene is left open where the match is weak. Size is stated for part of the rows, as once, few or many counts, or as a class when the clone is expanded.

J: TRBJ1-5; V: TRBV27; size: -; D: -; DNA: TGTGCCAGCAGTTTTGGAGGGAGCAATCAGCCCCAGCATTTT; CDR3: CASSFGGSNQPQHF
J: TRBJ1-6; V: TRBV5-5; size: -; D: -; DNA: TGTGCCAGCAGCTTACCGCGTCCCTTACAGGGACCAAATTCACCCCTCCACTTT; CDR3: CASSLPRPLQGPNSPLHF
J: TRBJ1-1; V: TRBV5-1; size: -; D: TRBD1; DNA: TGCGCCAGCAGCCCGATAGACAGGGGGGACACTGAAGCTTTCTTT; CDR3: CASSPIDRGDTEAFF
J: TRBJ1-2; V: TRBV7-6; size: -; D: -; DNA: TGTGCCAGCTCCGCCAGTGGCAGCTATGGCTACACCTTC; CDR3: CASSASGSYGYTF
J: TRBJ1-5; V: TRBV19; size: -; D: -; DNA: TGTGCCAGTAGTCAGGGTGTTGGCAATCAGCCCCAGCATTTT; CDR3: CASSQGVGNQPQHF
J: TRBJ1-3; V: TRBV6-5; size: -; D: TRBD1; DNA: TGTGCCAGCACCCGGGACAGCAACTCTGGAAACACCATATATTTT; CDR3: CASTRDSNSGNTIYF
J: TRBJ1-1; V: TRBV10-3; size: -; D: -; DNA: TGTGCCATCAGTGGACGACAGAATGAAGCTTTCTTT; CDR3: CAISGRQNEAFF
J: TRBJ2-7; V: TRBV7-9; size: -; D: TRBD1; DNA: TGTGCCAGCAGCGCCGGGACAGGGGATGGCTACGAGCAGTACTTC; CDR3: CASSAGTGDGYEQYF
J: TRBJ2-7; V: TRBV5-8; size: -; D: -; DNA: TGTGCCAGCAGCTCCCGGGGTTCCTACGAGCAGTACTTC; CDR3: CASSSRGSYEQYF
J: TRBJ2-7; V: TRBV12-5; size: -; D: -; DNA: TGTGCTAGTGGTTTTATTGGGGTCCTAAGGACTAACGAGCAGTACTTC; CDR3: CASGFIGVLRTNEQYF
J: TRBJ1-2; V: TRBV18; size: -; D: TRBD1; DNA: TGTGCCAGCTCACCGGGACAGGGCTATGCTATGGAAGGCTACACCTTC; CDR3: CASSPGQGYAMEGYTF
J: TRBJ2-7; V: TRBV10-1; size: -; D: TRBD1; DNA: TGCGCCAGCAGTGAGTCGTTACAGGGACAGGGCTACGAGCAGTACTTC; CDR3: CASSESLQGQGYEQYF
J: TRBJ2-1; V: TRBV4-1; size: -; D: TRBD2; DNA: TGCGCCAGCAGCCAATGGACTAGTTCCTACAATGAGCAGTTCTTC; CDR3: CASSQWTSSYNEQFF
J: TRBJ2-1; V: TRBV18; size: once; D: TRBD1; DNA: TGTGCCAGCTCACGGGACAGATACAATGAGCAGTTCTTC; CDR3: CASSRDRYNEQFF
J: TRBJ1-1; V: TRBV27; size: -; D: -; DNA: TGTGCCAGCAGTGAAATGCTAAACACTGAAGCTTTCTTT; CDR3: CASSEMLNTEAFF
J: TRBJ2-7; V: TRBV13; size: -; D: TRBD2; DNA: TGTGCCAGCAGCAGACCTAGCGGGGGAGGCTACGAGCAGTACTTC; CDR3: CASSRPSGGGYEQYF
J: TRBJ1-2; V: TRBV7-2; size: -; D: -; DNA: TGTGCCAGCAGCCGAGACGGGGGAGGTGGCTACACCTTC; CDR3: CASSRDGGGGYTF
J: TRBJ1-6; V: TRBV7-9; size: -; D: TRBD1; DNA: TGTGCCAGCAGCGGGGGGACAGGGGTGAATTCACCCCTCCACTTT; CDR3: CASSGGTGVNSPLHF
J: TRBJ1-1; V: TRBV28; size: few; D: TRBD1; DNA: TGTGCCAGCAGTTTAACGGGACAGGGGATGGGGGCTGAAGCTTTCTTT; CDR3: CASSLTGQGMGAEAFF
J: TRBJ1-6; V: TRBV19; size: -; D: TRBD1; DNA: TGTGCCAGTAGCCGATACAAGACAGGGGGCCCTTCACCCCTCCACTTT; CDR3: CASSRYKTGGPSPLHF
J: TRBJ1-6; V: TRBV5-1; size: -; D: TRBD1; DNA: TGCGCCAGCAGTCATTACGCACAGGGGGCAGGTTCACCCCTCCACTTT; CDR3: CASSHYAQGAGSPLHF
J: TRBJ1-5; V: TRBV23-1; size: few; D: TRBD1; DNA: TGCGCCAGCAGTCATATCCAGGGGGATTATAGCAATCAGCCCCAGCATTTT; CDR3: CASSHIQGDYSNQPQHF
J: TRBJ1-5; V: TRBV30; size: -; D: TRBD1; DNA: TGTGCCTGGAGTGCGGGACAGATCGGTCAGCCCCAGCATTTT; CDR3: CAWSAGQIGQPQHF
J: TRBJ2-7; V: TRBV30; size: -; D: TRBD2; DNA: TGTGCCTGGAGGCGACTAGCGGGGGAAGAGCAGTACTTC; CDR3: CAWRRLAGEEQYF
J: TRBJ2-2; V: TRBV6-6; size: -; D: TRBD2; DNA: TGTGCCAGCAGTTACATCGGGGGGGCCGCCGGGGAGCTGTTTTTT; CDR3: CASSYIGGAAGELFF
J: TRBJ2-2; V: TRBV11-2; size: -; D: -; DNA: TGTGCCAGCAGCCCCCCAACCGGGGAGCTGTTTTTT; CDR3: CASSPPTGELFF
J: TRBJ1-1; V: TRBV27; size: -; D: -; DNA: TGTGCCAGCAGTCTCACAGGGACCACTGAAGCTTTCTTT; CDR3: CASSLTGTTEAFF
J: TRBJ2-1; V: TRBV7-9; size: -; D: TRBD2; DNA: TGTGCCAGCAGCTCCTCCGCGGGGGGGAACTACAATGAGCAGTTCTTC; CDR3: CASSSSAGGNYNEQFF
J: TRBJ2-2; V: TRBV5-4; size: -; D: -; DNA: TGTGCCAGCAGCTTGGCAGGGCTGAACACCGGGGAGCTGTTTTTT; CDR3: CASSLAGLNTGELFF
J: TRBJ1-1; V: TRBV2; size: -; D: TRBD1; DNA: TGTGCCAGCAGTCAGGGACAGTCGAACACTGAAGCTTTCTTT; CDR3: CASSQGQSNTEAFF
J: TRBJ2-1; V: TRBV4-1; size: -; D: -; DNA: TGCGCCAGCAGCCCGCCGACAGGAGCTTACAATGAGCAGTTCTTC; CDR3: CASSPPTGAYNEQFF
J: TRBJ1-1; V: TRBV7-9; size: -; D: -; DNA: TGTGCCAGCAGAGGAGGTGTGAACACTGAAGCTTTCTTT; CDR3: CASRGGVNTEAFF
J: TRBJ1-2; V: TRBV7-9; size: few; D: -; DNA: TGTGCCAGCAGCCCCTCCGGCTATGGCTACACCTTC; CDR3: CASSPSGYGYTF
J: TRBJ1-2; V: TRBV28; size: -; D: TRBD1; DNA: TGTGCCAGCAGTTTACTTCAGGACAGGTCCTGTGGCTACACCTTC; CDR3: CASSLLQDRSCGYTF
J: TRBJ2-2; V: TRBV6-6; size: -; D: TRBD2; DNA: TGTGCCAGCAGTCGCGGGGGGGACACCGGGGAGCTGTTTTTT; CDR3: CASSRGGDTGELFF
J: TRBJ1-5; V: TRBV29-1; size: -; D: -; DNA: TGCAGCGTTGAAGGACTGCATCAGCCCCAGCATTTT; CDR3: CSVEGLHQPQHF
J: TRBJ2-4; V: TRBV27; size: -; D: -; DNA: TGTGCCAGCAGTTTCCTGGGCAGCATTCAGTACTTC; CDR3: CASSFLGSIQYF
J: TRBJ1-6; V: TRBV4-1; size: -; D: TRBD1; DNA: TGCGCCAGCAGCCAATTTTCTCAATCGGCCGGGACAGGGGGTTCACCCCTCCACTTT; CDR3: CASSQFSQSAGTGGSPLHF
J: TRBJ2-3; V: TRBV11-2; size: -; D: -; DNA: TGTGCCAGCAGCCCCCAAGCGTTTAACACAGATACGCAGTATTTT; CDR3: CASSPQAFNTDTQYF
J: TRBJ1-4; V: TRBV18; size: once; D: TRBD1; DNA: TGTGCCAGCTCACCACCGGACGGACAGGGGCCACAAAAACTGTTTTTT; CDR3: CASSPPDGQGPQKLFF
J: TRBJ1-5; V: TRBV5-6; size: few; D: -; DNA: TGTGCCAGCAGCACCTATACAGGGTATTATAGCAATCAGCCCCAGCATTTT; CDR3: CASSTYTGYYSNQPQHF